Listed below are T cell receptor beta chains from one sample, sequenced in a study of identical twins. One entry per CDR3 protein, called by TCRdb with MiXCR from the 5' RACE reads. The table shows more than 1.5 million distinct CDR3 sequences, with less than 35% occurring only once. The sample consisted of cord blood. The receptors were gathered from a newborn girl in good health. The CDR3 runs from the conserved cysteine through the conserved F or W. The order of the fields is clone size, V gene, J gene, CDR3 protein. Clone size is shown for a subset of rows, as once, few, many or a class of expanded clone.

>NA|TRBV6-1|TRBJ2-3
CASSSGRDREGDTQYF
>NA|TRBV7-9|TRBJ1-1
CASSRRDRGTEAFF
>NA|TRBV20-1|TRBJ2-1
CSAARLAGGPEEQFF
>NA|TRBV14|TRBJ2-1
CASSQAVPLYNEQFF
>once|TRBV20-1|TRBJ2-3
CSAIVGFTDTQYF
>few|TRBV10-3|TRBJ2-1
CAISEEDGGIEQFF
>NA|TRBV7-2|TRBJ2-3
CASSRRAQSTDTQYF
>NA|TRBV5-1|TRBJ1-1
CASSLGDLYWGTEAFF
>many|TRBV27|TRBJ2-3
CASSFRTSGGTQYF
>NA|TRBV7-6|TRBJ2-3
CASSSPTSGESTDTQYF
>few|TRBV29-1|NA
CSVLGPKNIQYF